The clone carrying this TCR beta chain was seen a handful of times. What it recognizes is unknown. Trimming shortened V by 9 bases and J by 5 bases, and 17 bases separated the two germline ends. The V gene's germline CDR1 is SGHVS and CDR2 FNYEAQ. This CDR3 has 13 residues. 5'RACE with constant-segment primers built TCRalpha and TCRbeta cDNA libraries with UMIs. TCRdb re-called the 5' RACE reads with MiXCR, one entry per CDR3 protein. The profile covers about 140,000 distinct CDR3 sequences, with around 25% appearing a single time and approximately 24% taken by the ten largest. This entry is derived from a study of T-cell memory formation after mild COVID-19. Study results and caveats: Some clones that responded turned up in pre-infection memory, which suggests that cross-reactive memory joined in.

This receptor was identified in an adult woman who had mild COVID-19 (a few samples of this study predate the infection). Cell type and time point are not known. The chain joins TRBV7-6 to TRBJ2-7; D is perhaps TRBD1 or TRBD2 (5 bases each). The material sequenced was PBMCs or a T cell subset sorted from them (not recorded which). As DNA, the CDR3 is TGTGCCAGTCGCCCTGAAGGGGACCACGAGCAGTACTTC. Translating it yields CASRPEGDHEQYF. Full variable domain (outside the CDR3, taken from reference TRBV7-6 and TRBJ2-7): GAGVSQSPRYKVTKRGQDVALRCDPISGHVSLYWYRQALGQGPEFLTYFNYEAQQDKSGLPNDRFSAERPEGSISTLTIQRTEQRDSAMYRCASRPEGDHEQYFGPGTRLTVT.